This entry is about one TCR beta chain. Germline V gene lookup returns CDR1 MNHEY and CDR2 SVGAGI. V was pared by 5 bases and J by 0 bases, with 13 bases between. CDR3 length equals 15 residues. TCRdb's copy holds only in-frame clones and misses some; the assay was immunoSEQ multiplex PCR. The sample has 70,000 to 100,000 clones, 75% to 90% seen once. This entry is derived from a study of blood T cell repertoires in COVID-19. Study details: Acute and convalescent COVID-19 samples came from the United States, Italy and Spain.

The TCR sequence derives from a man older than 75 with active or convalescent COVID-19. This sequence joins TRBV6-5 and TRBJ2-5; TRBD2 is a possible D gene (6 bases). What was sequenced was peripheral blood. CDR3: CASSPVLAYQETQYF. The CDR3 coding sequence is TGTGCCAGCAGTCCCGTGCTAGCGTACCAAGAGACCCAGTACTTC.